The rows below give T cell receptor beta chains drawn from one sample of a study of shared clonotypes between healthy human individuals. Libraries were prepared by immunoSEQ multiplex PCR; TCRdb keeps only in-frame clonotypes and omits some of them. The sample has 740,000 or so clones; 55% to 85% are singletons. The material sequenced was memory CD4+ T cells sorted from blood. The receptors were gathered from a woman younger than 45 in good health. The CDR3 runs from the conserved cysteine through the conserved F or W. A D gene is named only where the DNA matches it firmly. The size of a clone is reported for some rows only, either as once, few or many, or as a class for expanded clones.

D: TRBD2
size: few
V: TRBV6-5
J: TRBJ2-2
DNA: TGTGCCAGCATACGGCGGGGGGACACCGGGGAGCTGTTTTTT
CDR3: CASIRRGDTGELFF

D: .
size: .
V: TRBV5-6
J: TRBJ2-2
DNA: TGTGCCAGCAGCTTTCGGGTCGGTGGGTACACCGGGGAGCTGTTTTTT
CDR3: CASSFRVGGYTGELFF

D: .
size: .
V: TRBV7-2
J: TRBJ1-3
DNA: TGTGCCAGCAGCACGACAGTTCTTTCTGGAAACACCATATATTTT
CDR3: CASSTTVLSGNTIYF

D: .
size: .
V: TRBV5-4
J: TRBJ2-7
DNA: TGTGCCAGCAGCTTTCTTAGCGGTCCCAGCTACGAGCAGTACTTC
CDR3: CASSFLSGPSYEQYF

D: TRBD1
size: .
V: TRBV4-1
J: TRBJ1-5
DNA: TGCGCCAGCAGCCAAGGTGGGACAGGTTATAGCAATCAGCCCCAGCATTTT
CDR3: CASSQGGTGYSNQPQHF

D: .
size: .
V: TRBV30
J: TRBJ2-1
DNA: TGTGCCTGGAGTGGGTCAGATCTTGAGCAGTTCTTC
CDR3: CAWSGSDLEQFF

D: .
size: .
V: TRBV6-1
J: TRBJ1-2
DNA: TGTGCCAGCAGTGATAGGGTCCGAGGGAATGGCTACACCTTC
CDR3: CASSDRVRGNGYTF

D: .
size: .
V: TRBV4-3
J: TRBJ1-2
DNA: TGCGCCAGCAGCCAAGATCGGGCCCTCTCCAATGGCTACACCTTC
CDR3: CASSQDRALSNGYTF

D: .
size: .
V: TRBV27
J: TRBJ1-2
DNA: TGTGCCAGCAGTTTCGAGGGGATGGACGGTGGCTACACCTTC
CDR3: CASSFEGMDGGYTF

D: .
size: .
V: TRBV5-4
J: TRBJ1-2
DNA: TGTGCCAGCAGCTTGGACAGCCCCCGAGCTAACTATGGCTACACCTTC
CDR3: CASSLDSPRANYGYTF

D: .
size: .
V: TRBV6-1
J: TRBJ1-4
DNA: TGTGCCAGCAGTATCCAAGGAGGGGCTGATGAAAAACTGTTTTTT
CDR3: CASSIQGGADEKLFF

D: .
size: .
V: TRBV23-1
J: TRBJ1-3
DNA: TGCGCCAGCAGTTTCGCATCGGAGGTTCACCCCCACACTGGAAACACCATATATTTT
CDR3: CASSFASEVHPHTGNTIYF

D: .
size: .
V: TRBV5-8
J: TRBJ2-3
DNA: TGTGCCAGCAGCGCGGCTAGCACAGATACGCAGTATTTT
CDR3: CASSAASTDTQYF

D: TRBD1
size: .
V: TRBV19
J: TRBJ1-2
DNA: TGTGCCAGTAGTTCGCCGGGACAGGGCGAACCGGGGCGCACCTTC
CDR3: CASSSPGQGEPGRTF

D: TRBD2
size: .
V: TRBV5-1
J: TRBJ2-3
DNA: TGCGCCAGCAGGTCGGGTGGGACTAGCTACACAGATACGCAGTATTTT
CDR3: CASRSGGTSYTDTQYF

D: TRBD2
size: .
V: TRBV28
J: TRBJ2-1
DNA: TGTGCCAGCATATTAGCGGGAGCTCCGGCCAATGAGCAGTTCTTC
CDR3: CASILAGAPANEQFF

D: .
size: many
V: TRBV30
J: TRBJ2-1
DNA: TGTGCCTGGAGTAAGGGCGGGGACAATGAGCAGTTCTTC
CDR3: CAWSKGGDNEQFF

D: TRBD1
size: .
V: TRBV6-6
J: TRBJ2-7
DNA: TGTGCCAGCAGGAAAGGACAGGGATCCTACGAGCAGTACTTC
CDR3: CASRKGQGSYEQYF

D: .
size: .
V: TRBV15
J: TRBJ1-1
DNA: TGTGCCACCAGCAGACAACAGGGTCGGGGTACTGAAGCTTTCTTT
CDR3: CATSRQQGRGTEAFF

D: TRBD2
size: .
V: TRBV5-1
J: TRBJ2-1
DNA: TGCGCCAGCAGCCCGGGATGGGAGGGATACAATGAGCAGTTCTTC
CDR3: CASSPGWEGYNEQFF

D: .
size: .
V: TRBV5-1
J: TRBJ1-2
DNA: TGCGCCAGCAGCGAAGGGGACTCGGCCTATGGCTACACCTTC
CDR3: CASSEGDSAYGYTF

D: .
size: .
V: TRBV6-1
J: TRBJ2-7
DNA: TGTGCCAGCAGTGAACACCTTAGGGAGCAGTACTTC
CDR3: CASSEHLREQYF

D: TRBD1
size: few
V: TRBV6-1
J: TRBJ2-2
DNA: TGTGCCAGCAGGAAGGACAGGGGCGATACCGGGGAGCTGTTTTTT
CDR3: CASRKDRGDTGELFF

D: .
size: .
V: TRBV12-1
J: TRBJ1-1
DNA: TGTGCCAGGTTGACAGGGGAGAACACTGAAGCTTTCTTT
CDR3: CARLTGENTEAFF

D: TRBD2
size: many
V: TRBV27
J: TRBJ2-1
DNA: TGTGCCAGCAGTTCAGGGACTAGCGGGAGGAGGGATGAGCAGTTCTTC
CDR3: CASSSGTSGRRDEQFF

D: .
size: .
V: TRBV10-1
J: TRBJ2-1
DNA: TGCGCCAGCAGTGGGGCCCCCTACAATGAGCAGTTCTTC
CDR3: CASSGAPYNEQFF

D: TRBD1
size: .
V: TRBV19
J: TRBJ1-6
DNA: TGTGCCAGCAGGGACAGAGGCTCCTATAATTCACCCCTCCACTTT
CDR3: CASRDRGSYNSPLHF

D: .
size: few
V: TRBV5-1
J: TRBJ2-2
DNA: TGCGCCAGCAGCTTGGCTGCGGTCGGGGAGCTGTTTTTT
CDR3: CASSLAAVGELFF

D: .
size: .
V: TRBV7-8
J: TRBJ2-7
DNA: TGTGCCAGCAGCCCACGACCCCAGGGATCCTACGAGCAGTACTTC
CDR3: CASSPRPQGSYEQYF

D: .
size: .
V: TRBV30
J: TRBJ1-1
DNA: TGTGCCTGGAGTCCAACTCCGGGACAAGAAGCTTTCTTT
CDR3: CAWSPTPGQEAFF

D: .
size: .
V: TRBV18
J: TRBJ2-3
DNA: TGTGCCAGCTCGTATGGTAGCGGAGCTAGCACAGATACGCAGTATTTT
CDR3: CASSYGSGASTDTQYF

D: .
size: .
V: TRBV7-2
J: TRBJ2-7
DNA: TGTGCCAGCAGCTTAGCAGGCGGATCCTACGAGCAGTACTTC
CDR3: CASSLAGGSYEQYF

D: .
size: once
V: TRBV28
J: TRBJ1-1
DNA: TGTGCCAGCAGTCGTGCGGGACTGAACACTGAAGCTTTCTTT
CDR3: CASSRAGLNTEAFF